Below, 8 T cell receptor beta chains from the same sample are listed, as sequenced in a study of T cell responses to AZD1222 COVID-19 vaccine. Generated by immunoSEQ multiplex PCR, the TCRdb table keeps only in-frame clones and is missing some. The sample consists of 100,000 to 150,000 clones, about nine tenths of them appearing once. Here the sequenced sample was peripheral blood, taken on day 0 of AZD1222 vaccination. The source is an adult in good health.

The count of this clone is one. The V call is TRBV2, the J call TRBJ1-2; D unclear. This CDR3 is built from 14 residues. V lost 5 bases and J lost 2, with 12 bases in between. The germline gives CDR1 SNHLY, CDR2 FYNNEI. In nucleotides, the CDR3 is TGTGCCAGCAGTCCGACGACTCTAAACTATGGCTACACCTTC. Translation: CASSPTTLNYGYTF.

The chain joins TRBV6-5 to TRBJ1-2; D is uncertain. The CDR3 has 14 amino acids. Germline V gene data show CDR1 as MNHEY and CDR2 as SVGAGI. Trimming removed 0 bases from V and 3 bases from J, with 8 bases in between. The CDR3 DNA reads as TGTGCCAGCAGTTACTCGACCAGTTACTATGGCTACACCTTC. This encodes CASSYSTSYYGYTF.

The chain recombines TRBV2 with TRBJ2-3; unclear D gene. The V gene's germline CDR1 is SNHLY and CDR2 FYNNEI. V lost 8 bases and J 0 bases, leaving 12 bases between the germline ends. The CDR3 runs 14 residues. The CDR3 DNA is TGTGCCAGCTCACCGGTACAGAGCACAGATACGCAGTATTTT. This gives the protein CASSPVQSTDTQYF.

This chain links TRBV6-2 or TRBV6-3 with TRBJ2-7, with 11 positions matching TRBD2. This CDR3 comprises 16 residues. The V gene end was trimmed by 5 bases and the J gene end by 5 bases; junction bases not matched to a gene: 11. Germline CDR1 MNHEY, CDR2 SVGEGT. CDR3 region: CASSRPQLAGADEQYF. CDR3 in DNA: TGTGCCAGCAGTCGCCCCCAACTAGCGGGAGCCGACGAGCAGTACTTC.

The genes are TRBV7-3 and TRBJ1-5, with D perhaps matching TRBD1 (5 bases). The CDR3 has 13 amino acids. Trimming removed 3 bases from V and 3 bases from J, with 6 bases in between. Germline CDR1 SGHTA, CDR2 FQGTGA. CDR3 DNA: TGTGCCAGCAGCTTGGGACCCAATCAGCCCCAGCATTTT. Translating it yields CASSLGPNQPQHF.

V gene TRBV5-1 combines with J gene TRBJ1-2, with 8 bases aligning to TRBD1. Germline V gives CDR1 SGHRS, CDR2 YFSETQ. CDR3 length equals 14 residues. V shed 4 bases, J shed 5 bases, and the junction held 7 bases outside the gene matches. The CDR3 protein is CASSTHGQGYGYTF. For the CDR3, the DNA is TGCGCCAGCAGCACCCATGGACAGGGATATGGCTACACCTTC.

The J gene is TRBJ1-6, the V gene TRBV6-2 or TRBV6-3; D uncertain. CDR1 is MNHEY, CDR2 SVGEGT, per germline. Trimming took off 4 bases at V and 7 bases at J, with 11 bases between the two ends. This CDR3 has 14 residues. CDR3 loop: CASSSDPRNSPLHF. In nucleotides, the CDR3 is TGTGCCAGCAGTTCGGACCCGCGGAATTCACCCCTCCACTTT.

This chain joins TRBV29-1 and TRBJ1-1; the D is unclear. The CDR3 sequence is 13 residues long. The V gene's germline CDR1 is SQVTM and CDR2 ANQGSEA. Trimming cost V 0 bases and J 11 bases, with 16 bases left between them. The CDR3 DNA reads as TGCAGCGTTGAAGATCGAAGGCTTGGGAACGCTTTCTTT. Its protein product is CSVEDRRLGNAFF.